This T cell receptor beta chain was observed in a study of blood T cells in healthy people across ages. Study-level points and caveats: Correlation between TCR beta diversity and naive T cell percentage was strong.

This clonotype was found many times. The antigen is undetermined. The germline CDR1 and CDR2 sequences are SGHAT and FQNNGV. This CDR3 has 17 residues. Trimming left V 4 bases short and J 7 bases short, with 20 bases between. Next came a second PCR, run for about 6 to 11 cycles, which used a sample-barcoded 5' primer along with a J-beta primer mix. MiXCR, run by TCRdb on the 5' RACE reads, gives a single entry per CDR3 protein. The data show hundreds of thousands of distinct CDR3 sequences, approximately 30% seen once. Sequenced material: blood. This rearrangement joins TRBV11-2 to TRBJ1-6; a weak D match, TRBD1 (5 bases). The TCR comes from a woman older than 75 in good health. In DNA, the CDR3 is TGTGCCAGCAGCTCCCGACCTGGGGCAGCCTCGAATTCACCCCTCCACTTT. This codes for CASSSRPGAASNSPLHF.